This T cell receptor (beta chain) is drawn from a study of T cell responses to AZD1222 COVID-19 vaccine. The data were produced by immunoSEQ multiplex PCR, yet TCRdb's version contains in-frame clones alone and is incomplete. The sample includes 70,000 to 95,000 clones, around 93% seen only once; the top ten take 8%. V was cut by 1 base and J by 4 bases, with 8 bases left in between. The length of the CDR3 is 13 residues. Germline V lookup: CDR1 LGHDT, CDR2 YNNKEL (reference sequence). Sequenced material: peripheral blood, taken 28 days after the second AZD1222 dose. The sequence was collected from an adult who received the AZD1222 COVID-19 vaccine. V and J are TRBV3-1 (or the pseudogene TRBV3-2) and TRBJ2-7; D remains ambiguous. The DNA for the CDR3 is TGTGCCAGCAGCCAAGGTGATAGGTACGAGCAGTACTTC. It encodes CASSQGDRYEQYF.